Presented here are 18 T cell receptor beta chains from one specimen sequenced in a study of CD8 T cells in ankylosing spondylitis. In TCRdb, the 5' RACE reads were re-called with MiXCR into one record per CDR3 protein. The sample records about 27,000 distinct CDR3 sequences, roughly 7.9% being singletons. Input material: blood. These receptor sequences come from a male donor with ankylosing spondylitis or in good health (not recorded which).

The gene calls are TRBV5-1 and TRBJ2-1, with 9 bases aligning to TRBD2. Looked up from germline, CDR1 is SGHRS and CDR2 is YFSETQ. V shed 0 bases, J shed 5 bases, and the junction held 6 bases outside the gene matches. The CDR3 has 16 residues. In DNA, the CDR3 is TGCGCCAGCAGCTTGGCCTTAGCGGGGGTAAACAATGAGCAGTTCTTC. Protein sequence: CASSLALAGVNNEQFF.

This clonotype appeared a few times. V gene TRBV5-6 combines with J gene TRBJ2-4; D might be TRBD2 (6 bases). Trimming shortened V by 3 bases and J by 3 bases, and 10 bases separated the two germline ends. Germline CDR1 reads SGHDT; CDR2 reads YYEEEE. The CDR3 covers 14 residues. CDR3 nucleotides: TGTGCCAGCAGCTCGTTAGCGGTCAAAAACATTCAGTACTTC. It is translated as CASSSLAVKNIQYF.

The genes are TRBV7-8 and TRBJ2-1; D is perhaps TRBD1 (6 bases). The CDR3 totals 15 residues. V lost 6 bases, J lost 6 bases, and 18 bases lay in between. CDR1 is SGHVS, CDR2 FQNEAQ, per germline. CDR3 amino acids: CASSSGWGPGNEQFF. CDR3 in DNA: TGTGCCAGCAGTTCAGGATGGGGGCCGGGCAATGAGCAGTTCTTC.

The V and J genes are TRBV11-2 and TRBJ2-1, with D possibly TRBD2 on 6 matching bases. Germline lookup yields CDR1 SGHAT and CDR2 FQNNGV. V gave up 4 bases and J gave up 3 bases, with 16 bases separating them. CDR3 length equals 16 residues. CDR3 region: CASSSGSRGNYNEQFF. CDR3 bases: TGTGCCAGCAGCTCAGGGTCTCGCGGGAACTACAATGAGCAGTTCTTC.

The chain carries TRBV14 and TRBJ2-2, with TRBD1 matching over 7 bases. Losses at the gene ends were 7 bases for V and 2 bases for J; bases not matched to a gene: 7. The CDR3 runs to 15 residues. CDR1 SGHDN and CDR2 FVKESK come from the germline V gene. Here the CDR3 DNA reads TGTGCCAGCACCCCGGGACAGCCTAACACCGGGGAGCTGTTTTTT. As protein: CASTPGQPNTGELFF.

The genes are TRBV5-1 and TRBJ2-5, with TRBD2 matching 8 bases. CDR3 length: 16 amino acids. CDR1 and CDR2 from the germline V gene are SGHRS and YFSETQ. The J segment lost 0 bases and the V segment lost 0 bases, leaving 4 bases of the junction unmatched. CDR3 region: CASSLVVAGYQETQYF. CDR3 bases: TGCGCCAGCAGCTTGGTGGTAGCGGGGTACCAAGAGACCCAGTACTTC.

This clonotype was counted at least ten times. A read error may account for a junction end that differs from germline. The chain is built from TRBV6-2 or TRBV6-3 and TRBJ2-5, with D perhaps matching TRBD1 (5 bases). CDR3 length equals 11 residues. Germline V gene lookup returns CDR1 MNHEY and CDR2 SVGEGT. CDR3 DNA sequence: TGTGCCAGCAGTTCTAAGGGGTGGCGGAACTTC. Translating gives CASSSKGWRNF.

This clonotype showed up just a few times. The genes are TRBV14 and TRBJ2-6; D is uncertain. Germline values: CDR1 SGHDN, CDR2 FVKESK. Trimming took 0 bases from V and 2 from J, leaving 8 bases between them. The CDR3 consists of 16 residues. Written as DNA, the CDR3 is TGTGCCAGCAGCCAAGATGGCGTAGCTGGGGCCAACGTCCTGACTTTC. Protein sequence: CASSQDGVAGANVLTF.

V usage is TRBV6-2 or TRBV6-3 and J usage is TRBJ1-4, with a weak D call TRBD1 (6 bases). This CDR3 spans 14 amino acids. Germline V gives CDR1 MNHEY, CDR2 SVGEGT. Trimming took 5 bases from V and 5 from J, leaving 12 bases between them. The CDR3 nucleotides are TGTGCCAGCAGTACTGGACAGCAGAATGAAAAACTGTTTTTT. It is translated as CASSTGQQNEKLFF.

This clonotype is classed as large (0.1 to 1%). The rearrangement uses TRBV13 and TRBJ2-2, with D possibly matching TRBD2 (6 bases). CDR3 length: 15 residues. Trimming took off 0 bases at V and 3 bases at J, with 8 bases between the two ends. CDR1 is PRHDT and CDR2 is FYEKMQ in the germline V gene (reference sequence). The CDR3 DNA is TGTGCCAGCAGCTTAGGAGCGGGTGACACCGGGGAGCTGTTTTTT. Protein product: CASSLGAGDTGELFF.

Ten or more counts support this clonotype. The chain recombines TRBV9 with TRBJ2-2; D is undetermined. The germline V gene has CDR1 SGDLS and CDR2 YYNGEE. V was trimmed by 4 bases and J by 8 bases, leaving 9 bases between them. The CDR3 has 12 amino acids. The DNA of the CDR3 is TGTGCCAGCAGCCCTCCGGCGGGGGAGCTGTTTTTT. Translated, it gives CASSPPAGELFF. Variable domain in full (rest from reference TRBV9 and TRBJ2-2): DSGVTQTPKHLITATGQRVTLRCSPRSGDLSVYWYQQSLDQGLQFLIQYYNGEERAKGNILERFSAQQFPDLHSELNLSSLELGDSALYFCASSPPAGELFFGEGSRLTVL.

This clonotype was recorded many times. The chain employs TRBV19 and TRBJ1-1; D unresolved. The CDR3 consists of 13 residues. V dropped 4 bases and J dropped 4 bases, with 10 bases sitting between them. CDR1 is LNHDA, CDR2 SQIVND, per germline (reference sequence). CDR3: CASSSTDGTEAFF. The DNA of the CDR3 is TGTGCCAGTAGTAGTACGGATGGCACTGAAGCTTTCTTT.

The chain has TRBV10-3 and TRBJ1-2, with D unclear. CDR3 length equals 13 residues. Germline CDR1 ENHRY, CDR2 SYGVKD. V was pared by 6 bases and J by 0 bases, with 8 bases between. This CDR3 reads CAISPRANYGYTF. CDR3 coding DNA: TGTGCCATCAGCCCCAGAGCTAACTATGGCTACACCTTC.

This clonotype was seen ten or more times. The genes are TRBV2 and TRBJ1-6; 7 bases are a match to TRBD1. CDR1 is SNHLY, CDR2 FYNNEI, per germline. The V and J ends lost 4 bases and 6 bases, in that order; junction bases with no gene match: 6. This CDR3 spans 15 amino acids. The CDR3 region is CASSARQGSNSPLHF. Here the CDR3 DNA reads TGTGCCAGCAGTGCTAGACAGGGATCTAATTCACCCCTCCACTTT.

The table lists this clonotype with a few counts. For the CDR3, the DNA is TGTGCCAGCAGCCCCCAAATAGGGGATACGCAGTATTTT. This codes for CASSPQIGDTQYF. The rearrangement uses TRBV7-2 and TRBJ2-3; the D is unclear. Germline loops: CDR1 SGHTA, CDR2 FQGNSA. There are 13 residues in the CDR3. V lost 5 bases and J lost 6, with 12 bases in between.

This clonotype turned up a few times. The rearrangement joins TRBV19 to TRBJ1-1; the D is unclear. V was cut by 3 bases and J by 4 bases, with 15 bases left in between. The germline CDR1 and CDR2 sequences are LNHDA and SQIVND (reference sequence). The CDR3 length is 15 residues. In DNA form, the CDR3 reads TGTGCCAGTAGTATGCGGCGAGGTGATGGCACTGAAGCTTTCTTT. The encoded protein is CASSMRRGDGTEAFF.

The CDR3: CASSSTGGLGGAFF. Here the CDR3 DNA reads TGCGCCAGCAGCTCCACAGGGGGCTTAGGCGGAGCTTTCTTT. V and J are TRBV5-1 and TRBJ1-1; TRBD1 matches 9 bases. This CDR3 is built from 14 residues. Germline assignment: CDR1 SGHRS and CDR2 YFSETQ. Germline trimming cut 3 bases from V and 10 bases from J; bases unmatched to any gene: 10.

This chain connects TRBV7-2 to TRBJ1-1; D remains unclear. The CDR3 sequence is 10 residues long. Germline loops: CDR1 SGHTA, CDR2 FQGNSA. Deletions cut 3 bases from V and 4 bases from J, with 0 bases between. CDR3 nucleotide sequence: TGTGCCAGCAGCTTCACTGAAGCTTTCTTT. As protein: CASSFTEAFF.